This is a list of T cell receptor beta chains from one sample in a study of metastatic and nonmetastatic thyroid tumors. With MiXCR, TCRdb reprocessed the PCR reads. The sample has 12,000 or so clones, roughly 30% seen once. The specimen sequenced was adjacent normal tissue. The receptor source for this set is a male donor with papillary thyroid cancer or a benign thyroid nodule (not recorded which). Some clones in this sample may be carry-over from other donors' samples. Each CDR3 is given with its conserved first and last residue. The order of the fields is V gene, D gene, clone size, J gene, CDR3 DNA, CDR3 protein. A D gene is named only where the DNA matches it firmly. The size field is filled for only some rows; it gives once, few, many or a size class.

V: TRBV4-2; D: NA; size: NA; J: TRBJ1-6; DNA: TGTGCCAGCAGCCAAGATTTAGGGGTTAATTCACCCCCCCACTTT; CDR3: CASSQDLGVNSPPHF
V: TRBV5-1; D: TRBD2; size: medium-sized; J: TRBJ2-3; DNA: TGCGCCAGCAGGCCTGGCCGGGCGGGAGGATCAGATACGCAGTATTTT; CDR3: CASRPGRAGGSDTQYF
V: TRBV5-1; D: NA; size: medium-sized; J: TRBJ2-3; DNA: TGCGCCAGCAGCGGTGGTGGGCCCGGGCAGTATTTT; CDR3: CASSGGGPGQYF
V: TRBV3-1; D: NA; size: NA; J: TRBJ2-3; DNA: TGTGCCAGCAGCCCCGGACAGATGGTGAATACGCAGTATTTT; CDR3: CASSPGQMVNTQYF
V: TRBV20-1; D: NA; size: large; J: TRBJ1-2; DNA: TGCAGTGCCACAGGAAACTATGGCTACACCTTC; CDR3: CSATGNYGYTF
V: TRBV30; D: NA; size: few; J: TRBJ1-1; DNA: TGTGCCTGGAGGCGACAGGACGGAAACACTGAAGCTTTCTTT; CDR3: CAWRRQDGNTEAFF
V: TRBV24-1; D: TRBD1; size: NA; J: TRBJ2-1; DNA: TGTGCCACCAGTGATGTAGGACAGGGGGGGAGAAATGAGCAGTTCTTC; CDR3: CATSDVGQGGRNEQFF
V: TRBV6-1; D: TRBD2; size: few; J: TRBJ2-3; DNA: TGTGCCAGCAGGGCCGGGACTAGCGGGGCAGATACGCAGTATTTT; CDR3: CASRAGTSGADTQYF
V: TRBV3-1; D: NA; size: many; J: TRBJ2-1; DNA: TGTGCCAGCAGCCGAGCCGGGACTGGGCAGTTCTTC; CDR3: CASSRAGTGQFF
V: TRBV5-4; D: TRBD1; size: many; J: TRBJ1-6; DNA: TGTGCCAGCAGCTTACTGCCGGGACAGCGGAATTCACCCCTCCACTTT; CDR3: CASSLLPGQRNSPLHF
V: TRBV11-2; D: NA; size: few; J: TRBJ2-7; DNA: TGTGCCAGCAGCCTCGTCGGTGCCCAGCAGTACTTC; CDR3: CASSLVGAQQYF
V: TRBV7-3; D: TRBD1; size: NA; J: TRBJ2-2; DNA: TGTGCCAGCAGCCGGACAGGGTCATTGGGCACCGGGGAGCTGTTTTTT; CDR3: CASSRTGSLGTGELFF
V: TRBV28; D: TRBD1; size: few; J: TRBJ1-2; DNA: TGTGCCAGCAGTTCAAACTACAGGGGGGGCTACACCTTC; CDR3: CASSSNYRGGYTF
V: TRBV4-1; D: TRBD1; size: medium-sized; J: TRBJ1-2; DNA: TGCGCCAGCAGCCCCCGGACAGGGGGCCAAGCTAACTATGGCTACACCTTC; CDR3: CASSPRTGGQANYGYTF
V: TRBV7-2; D: TRBD2; size: large; J: TRBJ2-2; DNA: TGTGCCAGCAGCCCGGGGCGGACTAGCGGCTTTGTCACCGGGGAGCTGTTTTTT; CDR3: CASSPGRTSGFVTGELFF
V: TRBV19; D: TRBD1; size: few; J: TRBJ1-1; DNA: TGTGCCAGTAGGGGGACAGAGAACACTGAAGCTTTCTTT; CDR3: CASRGTENTEAFF
V: TRBV6-1; D: NA; size: NA; J: TRBJ1-2; DNA: TGTGCCAGCAGTCTCTCTTGGGGCCGTGGCTACACCTTC; CDR3: CASSLSWGRGYTF
V: TRBV20-1; D: TRBD1; size: NA; J: TRBJ2-7; DNA: TGCAGTGCTACAGAAAGGGACAGGGTCTACGAGCAGTACTTC; CDR3: CSATERDRVYEQYF
V: TRBV6-2/TRBV6-3; D: NA; size: few; J: TRBJ2-7; DNA: TGTGCCAGCAATCAAGCCGCAAGACGTGACTACGAGCAGTACTTC; CDR3: CASNQAARRDYEQYF
V: TRBV6-1; D: NA; size: NA; J: TRBJ1-2; DNA: TGTGCCAGCAGTGAATGGGAGGGAGTTATTAGTGGCTACACCTTC; CDR3: CASSEWEGVISGYTF
V: TRBV5-1; D: NA; size: NA; J: TRBJ1-1; DNA: TGCGCCAGCAGCTTCGCAAACCCGAACACTGAAGCTTTCTTT; CDR3: CASSFANPNTEAFF
V: TRBV27; D: NA; size: few; J: TRBJ1-2; DNA: TGTGCCAGCAGTTTAGAGGGGGGCCGATCCCCCGCTGGCTACACCTTC; CDR3: CASSLEGGRSPAGYTF
V: TRBV16; D: TRBD1; size: few; J: TRBJ1-2; DNA: TGTGCCAGCAGCCAAGACAGGGTCTTCGGTGGCTACACCTTC; CDR3: CASSQDRVFGGYTF
V: TRBV20-1; D: NA; size: NA; J: TRBJ2-1; DNA: TGCAGTGCTAGAGAGCGGAATGAGCAGTTCTTC; CDR3: CSARERNEQFF
V: TRBV5-1; D: NA; size: NA; J: TRBJ1-2; DNA: TGCGCCAGCGGGACAAACTATGGCTACACCTTC; CDR3: CASGTNYGYTF
V: TRBV19; D: NA; size: NA; J: TRBJ1-2; DNA: TGTGCCAGTAGTATAGGAGCGAAGGGAGTATGGAAGGATAACTGTGGCTACACCTTC; CDR3: CASSIGAKGVWKDNCGYTF
V: TRBV5-1; D: NA; size: few; J: TRBJ1-6; DNA: TGCGCCAGCAGCTTGGAGTCCGGGTCGGGGAATTCACCCCTCCACTTT; CDR3: CASSLESGSGNSPLHF
V: TRBV20-1; D: NA; size: NA; J: TRBJ2-1; DNA: TGCAGTGCTAGTCAAAGACTTCTCAATGAGCAGTTCTTC; CDR3: CSASQRLLNEQFF
V: TRBV28; D: NA; size: few; J: TRBJ2-7; DNA: TGTGCCAGCAGGCTGACAGTTTACGAGCAGTACTTC; CDR3: CASRLTVYEQYF